The rows below give T cell receptor beta chains drawn from one sample of a study of cytomegalovirus exposure and HLA in healthy donors. Produced via immunoSEQ multiplex PCR; TCRdb's table is partial and in-frame only. The table has 150,000 to 200,000 clones, 77% seen once. The sequencing sample was made of PBMCs. These receptors were collected from a man aged 25-40 years in good health and CMV-seropositive. Both conserved end residues are part of each CDR3. D genes are given only for firm matches. Clone size, where shown, is once, few, many, or a class for clones that have expanded.

j_call | cdr3_length | clone_size | v_call | d_call | cdr3_nt | cdr3_aa
TRBJ1-1 | 13 | . | TRBV6-4 | TRBD1 | TGTGCCAGCAGTGACGAAGGACAGGGGGCGGCTTTCTTT | CASSDEGQGAAFF
TRBJ2-7 | 13 | once | TRBV11-2 | TRBD1 | TGTGCCAGCAGCGGAGACAGGGCCTACGAGCAGTACTTC | CASSGDRAYEQYF
TRBJ1-2 | 11 | . | TRBV5-1 | . | TGCGCCAGCAGACAGGACTATGGCTACACCTTC | CASRQDYGYTF
TRBJ2-3 | 16 | . | TRBV6-5 | TRBD2 | TGTGCCAGCAGTTACTCGAGTAGCGGGGTCCCAGGGACGCAGTATTTT | CASSYSSSGVPGTQYF
TRBJ2-7 | 14 | . | TRBV6-4 | . | TGTGCCAGCAGTGACGATGAATACTGCTACGAGCAGTACTTC | CASSDDEYCYEQYF
TRBJ1-2 | 15 | . | TRBV13 | . | TGTGCCAGCAGCCCGGGAGCAGCAACTAACTATGGCTACACCTTC | CASSPGAATNYGYTF
TRBJ1-6 | 12 | . | TRBV6-1 | . | TGTGCCAGCAGAAAGGGGTTCGCACCCCTCCACTTT | CASRKGFAPLHF
TRBJ1-5 | 15 | . | TRBV27 | TRBD1 | TGTGCCAGCAGTCGAGCGGGACAGGGGGCGCGGCCCCAGCATTTT | CASSRAGQGARPQHF
TRBJ2-1 | 15 | . | TRBV9 | TRBD2 | TGTGCCAGCAGCGTAGCAAGCGGGGGGGAGGGTGAGCAGTTCTTC | CASSVASGGEGEQFF
TRBJ1-6 | 15 | . | TRBV4-1 | . | TGCGCCAGCAGCCAAGATCGAGGGTCGGAATCACCCCTCCACTTT | CASSQDRGSESPLHF
TRBJ1-5 | 17 | . | TRBV28 | TRBD1 | TGTGCCAGCACCCCAGCCGGACAGGGTAATAGCAATCAGCCCCAGCATTTT | CASTPAGQGNSNQPQHF
TRBJ1-1 | 13 | . | TRBV19 | . | TGTGCCAGTCACCCTAGGACTAACACTGAAGCTTTCTTT | CASHPRTNTEAFF
TRBJ2-7 | 14 | . | TRBV29-1 | TRBD1 | TGCAGCGTTTCCGGGACAGGGAGGACCTACGAGCAGTACTTC | CSVSGTGRTYEQYF
TRBJ1-1 | 11 | . | TRBV20-1 | . | TGCAGTGCTAAGCTGAACACTGAAGCTTTCTTT | CSAKLNTEAFF
TRBJ1-1 | 13 | . | TRBV30 | TRBD1 | TGTGCCTGGAGTGTAGGGGGCCTCACTGAAGCTTTCTTT | CAWSVGGLTEAFF
TRBJ2-3 | 15 | . | TRBV5-1 | TRBD1 | TGCGCCAGCAGCGCCTCCGGGACAGGGGGAGATACGCAGTATTTT | CASSASGTGGDTQYF
TRBJ2-1 | 13 | . | TRBV6-5 | . | TGTGCCAGCAGTTACGGGGGGGCGAATGAGCAGTTCTTC | CASSYGGANEQFF
TRBJ1-2 | 14 | . | TRBV19 | . | TGTGCCAGTACTTTGACAGGTTCTAACTATGGCTACACCTTC | CASTLTGSNYGYTF
TRBJ1-6 | 17 | once | TRBV27 | TRBD1 | TGTGCCAGCAGTTTATTAATTACAGGGGATAATAATTCACCCCTCCACTTT | CASSLLITGDNNSPLHF
TRBJ1-5 | 16 | . | TRBV2 | . | TGTGCCAGCAGTGATCCAGGGGAAGGGGAAAATCAGCCCCAGCATTTT | CASSDPGEGENQPQHF
TRBJ1-2 | 15 | . | TRBV5-1 | TRBD1 | TGCGCCAGCAGCTTGGGTGGACAGGGGGTCTATGGCTACACCTTC | CASSLGGQGVYGYTF
TRBJ2-2 | 18 | . | TRBV30 | . | TGTGCCTGGAGTGTACTTAGTCGGAACAGCCAGAACACCGGGGAGCTGTTTTTT | CAWSVLSRNSQNTGELFF
TRBJ2-7 | 14 | . | TRBV6-1 | . | TGTGCCAGTTCAGGGACGGGACTTTACTACGAGCAGTACTTC | CASSGTGLYYEQYF
TRBJ2-7 | 15 | . | TRBV5-1 | . | TGCGCCAGCAGCTTGATCGGGGAGAGCTCCTACGAGCAGTACTTC | CASSLIGESSYEQYF
TRBJ2-7 | 14 | . | TRBV10-3 | TRBD1 | TGTGCCATCAGTGGACAGGGGTCCACCTACGAGCAGTACTTC | CAISGQGSTYEQYF
TRBJ2-7 | 12 | . | TRBV29-1 | . | TGCAGCGCCATGGACATCAGTTACGAGCAGTACTTC | CSAMDISYEQYF
TRBJ2-7 | 12 | . | TRBV11-3 | . | TGTGCCAGCAGCTTAGAAGGGGTCGAGCAGTACTTC | CASSLEGVEQYF
TRBJ1-2 | 15 | . | TRBV6-6 | TRBD1 | TGTGCCAGCAGAGAACCCGGGACAGGGGACTATGGCTACACCTTC | CASREPGTGDYGYTF
TRBJ2-6 | 15 | . | TRBV5-1 | . | TGCGCCAGCAGCTTGTACGGCTCTGGGGCCAACGTCCTGACTTTC | CASSLYGSGANVLTF
TRBJ2-5 | 16 | . | TRBV27 | . | TGTGCCAGCAGTTTAGAGGCAGGGGGACTCCAAGAGACCCAGTACTTC | CASSLEAGGLQETQYF
TRBJ2-7 | 15 | . | TRBV6-6 | TRBD1 | TGTGCCAGCAGTAACCAGGGACAGTTCTCCTACGAGCAGTACTTC | CASSNQGQFSYEQYF
TRBJ2-7 | 12 | . | TRBV7-9 | . | TGTGCCAGCAGCCGTCTCGGGTACGAGCAGTACTTC | CASSRLGYEQYF
TRBJ1-4 | 16 | . | TRBV28 | TRBD1 | TGTGCCAGCAGTTTTCATTCGGCGACAGGGGGTGAAAAACTGTTTTTT | CASSFHSATGGEKLFF
TRBJ1-5 | 15 | . | TRBV2 | . | TGTGCCAGCAGCCCCCTCGGGAGACAGAATCAGCCCCAGCATTTT | CASSPLGRQNQPQHF
TRBJ1-6 | 15 | . | TRBV6-6 | TRBD1 | TGTGCCAGCAGAGGCCGGGACAGGGACAATTCACCCCTCCACTTT | CASRGRDRDNSPLHF
TRBJ1-4 | 10 | . | TRBV29-1 | . | TGCAGCGCCGTTTTTGAAAAACTGTTTTTT | CSAVFEKLFF
TRBJ1-2 | 13 | . | TRBV5-4 | TRBD1 | TGTGCCAGCAGCCTCGACAGGGCCCGCGGCTACACCTTC | CASSLDRARGYTF
TRBJ2-7 | 12 | . | TRBV6-1 | TRBD1 | TGTGCCAGTGGACAGGGACCCTACGAGCAGTACTTC | CASGQGPYEQYF
TRBJ2-1 | 15 | . | TRBV5-6 | TRBD2 | TGTGCCAGCAGCTTAGGAACTAGCGGGGGAGATGAGCAGTTCTTC | CASSLGTSGGDEQFF
TRBJ1-5 | 14 | once | TRBV28 | . | TGTGCCAGCAGTCCCACCTGGGCCGGCCAGCCCCAGCATTTT | CASSPTWAGQPQHF
TRBJ2-7 | 18 | . | TRBV5-1 | TRBD1 | TGCGCCAGCAGCTTGGCATTAGGCACCGGGACAGGGACCTACGAGCAGTACTTC | CASSLALGTGTGTYEQYF
TRBJ2-5 | 13 | . | TRBV11-2 | . | TGTGCCAGCAGCTTTGCGGGCCAAGAGACCCAGTACTTC | CASSFAGQETQYF
TRBJ2-7 | 11 | few | TRBV27 | . | TGTGCCGCGGGGCAGAGACACGAGCAGTACTTC | CAAGQRHEQYF
TRBJ2-3 | 12 | . | TRBV5-6 | . | TGTGCCAGCACCCTCGAGACAGATACGCAGTATTTT | CASTLETDTQYF
TRBJ2-7 | 15 | . | TRBV7-8 | TRBD1 | TGTGCCAGCAGCTTAGTAGGACAGGCCCTATACGAGCAGTACTTC | CASSLVGQALYEQYF
TRBJ2-3 | 11 | . | TRBV10-3 | . | TGTGCCACAGGGTCCGTGGATACGCAGTATTTT | CATGSVDTQYF